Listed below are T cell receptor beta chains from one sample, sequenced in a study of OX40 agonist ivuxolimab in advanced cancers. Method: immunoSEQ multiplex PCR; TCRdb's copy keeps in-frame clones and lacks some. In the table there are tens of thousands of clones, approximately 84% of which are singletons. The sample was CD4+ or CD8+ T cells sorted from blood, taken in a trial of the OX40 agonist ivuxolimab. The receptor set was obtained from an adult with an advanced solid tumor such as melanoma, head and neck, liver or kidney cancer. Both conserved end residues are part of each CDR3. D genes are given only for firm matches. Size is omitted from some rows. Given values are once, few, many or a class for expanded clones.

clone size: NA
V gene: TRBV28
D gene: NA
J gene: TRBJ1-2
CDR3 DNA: TGTGCCAGCAGTTTAACCCTTTTTGGCTACACCTTC
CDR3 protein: CASSLTLFGYTF

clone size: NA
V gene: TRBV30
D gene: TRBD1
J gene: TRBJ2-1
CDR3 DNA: TGTGCCGGGGACAGAAACAATGAGCAGTTCTTC
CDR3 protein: CAGDRNNEQFF

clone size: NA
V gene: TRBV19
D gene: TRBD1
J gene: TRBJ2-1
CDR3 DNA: TGTGCCAGTAGTATAGTTTGGGGGGACAGGGGCGACTACAATGAGCAGTTCTTC
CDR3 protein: CASSIVWGDRGDYNEQFF

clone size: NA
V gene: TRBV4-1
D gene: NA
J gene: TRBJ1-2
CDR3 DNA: TGCGCCAGCAGCCACTTATCACCCGGGGCGCTCACCTTC
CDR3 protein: CASSHLSPGALTF

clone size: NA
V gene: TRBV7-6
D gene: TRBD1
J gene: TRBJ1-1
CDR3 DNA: TGTGCCAGCAGCTTCTCGGTTGCAGGGGGGAACACTGAAGCTTTCTTT
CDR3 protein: CASSFSVAGGNTEAFF

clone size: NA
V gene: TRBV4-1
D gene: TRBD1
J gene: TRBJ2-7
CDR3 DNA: TGCGCCAGCAGCCAAACTGGACAGGCTACCTACGAGCAGTACTTC
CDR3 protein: CASSQTGQATYEQYF

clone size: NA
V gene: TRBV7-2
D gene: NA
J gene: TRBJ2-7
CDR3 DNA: TGTGCCAGCAGTTCACCGCCGGGGGCAGAATTCTACGAGCAGTACTTC
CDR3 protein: CASSSPPGAEFYEQYF

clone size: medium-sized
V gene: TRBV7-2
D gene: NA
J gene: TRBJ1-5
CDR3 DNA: TGTGCCAGCAGCTTATGGGACGGTGTAACACGCGATAGCAATCAGCCCCAGCATTTT
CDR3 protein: CASSLWDGVTRDSNQPQHF

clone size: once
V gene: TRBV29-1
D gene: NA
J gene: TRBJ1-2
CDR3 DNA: TGCAGCGTTGAAGATCAGAAGGGTCGCTACACCTTC
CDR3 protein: CSVEDQKGRYTF

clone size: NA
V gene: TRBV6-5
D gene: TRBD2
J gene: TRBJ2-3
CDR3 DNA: TGTGCCAGCAGTTACGTGGGGGGGTCAGATACGCAGTATTTT
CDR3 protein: CASSYVGGSDTQYF

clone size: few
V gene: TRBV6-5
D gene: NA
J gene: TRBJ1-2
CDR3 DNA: TGTGCCAGCAGTTACGGGAGGTGGTCCTATGGCTACACCTTC
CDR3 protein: CASSYGRWSYGYTF

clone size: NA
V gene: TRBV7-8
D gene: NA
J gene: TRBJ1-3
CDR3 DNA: TGTGCCAGCAGCTTAACTTCTCCGCCCGAGCCTACTGGAAACACCATATATTTT
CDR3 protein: CASSLTSPPEPTGNTIYF

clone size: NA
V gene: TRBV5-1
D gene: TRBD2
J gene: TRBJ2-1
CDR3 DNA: TGCGCCAGCAGCTTCCTAGCGGGGGGGAGCTCCTACAATGAGCAGTTCTTC
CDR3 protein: CASSFLAGGSSYNEQFF

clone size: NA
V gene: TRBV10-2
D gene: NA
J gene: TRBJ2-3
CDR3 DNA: TGCGCCAGCAGTGAGTATATAGGTACCTCCACAGATACGCAGTATTTT
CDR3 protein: CASSEYIGTSTDTQYF

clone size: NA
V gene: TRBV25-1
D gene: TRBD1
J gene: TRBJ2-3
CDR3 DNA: TGTGCCAGCAGTGCGACAGGGGGCGTTGATACGCAGTATTTT
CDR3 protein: CASSATGGVDTQYF

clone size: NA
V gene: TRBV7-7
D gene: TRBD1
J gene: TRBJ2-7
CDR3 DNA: TGTGCTAGCAGCTTAGGACAGGGAGCCTACGAGCAGTACTTC
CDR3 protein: CASSLGQGAYEQYF

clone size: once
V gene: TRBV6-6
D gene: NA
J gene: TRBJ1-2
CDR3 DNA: TGTGCCAGCAGTTACACGATGGGCGGGGTTAACTATGGCTACACCTTC
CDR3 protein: CASSYTMGGVNYGYTF

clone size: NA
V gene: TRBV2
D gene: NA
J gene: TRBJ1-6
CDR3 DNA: TGTGCCAGCAGTGACAGATCGGGGTCCTATAATTCACCCCTCCACTTT
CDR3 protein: CASSDRSGSYNSPLHF

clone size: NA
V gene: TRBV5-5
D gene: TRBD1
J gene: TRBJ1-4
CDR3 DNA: TGTGCCAGCACGATAACAGGGGTCCTTAATGAAAAACTGTTTTTT
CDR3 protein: CASTITGVLNEKLFF

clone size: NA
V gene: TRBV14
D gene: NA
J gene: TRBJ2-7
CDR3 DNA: TGTGCCAGCAGACGCGGCCGACTCGTGAGCTCCTACGAGCAGTACTTC
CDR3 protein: CASRRGRLVSSYEQYF

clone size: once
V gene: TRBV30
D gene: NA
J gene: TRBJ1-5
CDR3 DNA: TGTGCCTGGAGTGTCGACAGTGGAATCTTGCCCCAGCATTTT
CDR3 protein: CAWSVDSGILPQHF

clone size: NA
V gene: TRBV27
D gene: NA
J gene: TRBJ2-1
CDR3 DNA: TGTGCCAGCAGTGACGACAGGAGCTCCTACAATGAGCAGTTCTTC
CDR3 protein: CASSDDRSSYNEQFF

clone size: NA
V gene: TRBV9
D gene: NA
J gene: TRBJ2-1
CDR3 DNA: TGTGCCAGCACCCCGGGAGAGGGAAATGAGCAGTTCTTC
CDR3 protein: CASTPGEGNEQFF

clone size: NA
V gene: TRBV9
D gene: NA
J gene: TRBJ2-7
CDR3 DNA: TGTGCCAGCAGCGTCCGGACAGCACCTTACGAGCAGTACTTC
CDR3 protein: CASSVRTAPYEQYF

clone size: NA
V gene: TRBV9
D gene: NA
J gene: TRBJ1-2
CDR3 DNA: TGTGCCAGCAGCGTAGTTGGGGTCGGCCTCTATGGCTACACCTTC
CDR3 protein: CASSVVGVGLYGYTF

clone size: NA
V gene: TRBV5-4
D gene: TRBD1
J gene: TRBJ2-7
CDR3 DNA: TGTGCCAGCAGCTTTGAAGGGGGCGCTAGGTACGAGCAGTACTTC
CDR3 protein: CASSFEGGARYEQYF

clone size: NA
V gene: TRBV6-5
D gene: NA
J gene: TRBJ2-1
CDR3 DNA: TGTGCCAGCAGTACAGTGGTGAGGAATTGGGAGCAGTTCTTC
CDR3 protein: CASSTVVRNWEQFF

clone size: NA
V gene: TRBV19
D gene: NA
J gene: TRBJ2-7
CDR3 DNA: TGTGCCAGTAGTCTGAACCCCGGAGCAGGGCCCTCCTACGAGCAGTACTTC
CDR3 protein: CASSLNPGAGPSYEQYF

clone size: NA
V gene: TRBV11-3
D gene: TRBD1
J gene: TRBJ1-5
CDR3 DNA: TGTGCCAGCAGCTTAATGGGGACAGCCCTTCTCTGTAACAATCAGCCCCAGCATTTT
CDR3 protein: CASSLMGTALLCNNQPQHF

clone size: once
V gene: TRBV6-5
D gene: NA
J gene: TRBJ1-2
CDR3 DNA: TGTGCCAGCAGTGGGACTGTTTATGGCTACACCTTC
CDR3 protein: CASSGTVYGYTF

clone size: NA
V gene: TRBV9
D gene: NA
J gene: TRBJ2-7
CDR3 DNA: TGTGCCAGCAGCGGGGACACCTACGAGCAGTACTTC
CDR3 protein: CASSGDTYEQYF

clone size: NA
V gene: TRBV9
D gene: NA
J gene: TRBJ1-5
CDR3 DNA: TGTGCCAGCAGCGTAGGGGGGCGAAGCAATCAGCCCCAGCATTTT
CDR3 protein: CASSVGGRSNQPQHF

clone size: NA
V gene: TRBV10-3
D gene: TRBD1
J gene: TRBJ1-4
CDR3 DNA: TGTGCCATCAGTGATGAGGGGGCGGGTGAAAAACTGTTTTTT
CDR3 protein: CAISDEGAGEKLFF

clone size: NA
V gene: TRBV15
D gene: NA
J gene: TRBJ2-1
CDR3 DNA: TGTGCCACCAGCAGAGGGCTAGCTTTCCACAATGAGCAGTTCTTC
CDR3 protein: CATSRGLAFHNEQFF

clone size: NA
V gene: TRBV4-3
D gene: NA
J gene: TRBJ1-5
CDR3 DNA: TGCGCCAGCAGCCAAGATGGTGGTCAGCCCCAGCATTTT
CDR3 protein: CASSQDGGQPQHF

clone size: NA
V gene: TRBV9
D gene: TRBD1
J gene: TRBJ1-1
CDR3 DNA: TGTGCCAGCAGCTCACTCAGGACAGGGTACGCGAACACTGAAGCTTTCTTT
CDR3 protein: CASSSLRTGYANTEAFF

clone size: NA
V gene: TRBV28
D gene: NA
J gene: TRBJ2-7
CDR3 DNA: TGTGCCAGCAGTTTATTGTCCCCGGGAGCTGGGGAACACGAGCAGTACTTC
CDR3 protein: CASSLLSPGAGEHEQYF

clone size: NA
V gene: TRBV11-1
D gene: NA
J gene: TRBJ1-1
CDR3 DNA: TGTGCCAGCAGCTTTGGCAGGGGTACTGAAGCTTTCTTT
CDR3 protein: CASSFGRGTEAFF

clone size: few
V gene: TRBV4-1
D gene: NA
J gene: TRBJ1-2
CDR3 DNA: TGCGCCAGCAGCCAGACTTCCGGGACTAACTATGGCTACACCTTC
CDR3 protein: CASSQTSGTNYGYTF

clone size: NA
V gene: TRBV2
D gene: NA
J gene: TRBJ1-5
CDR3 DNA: TGTGCCAGCAGCTTTGGCAATCAGCCCCAGCATTTT
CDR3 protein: CASSFGNQPQHF

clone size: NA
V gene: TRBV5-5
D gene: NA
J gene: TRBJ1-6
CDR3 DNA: TGTGCCAGCAGCTTCGGGCAGTCACCCCTCCACTTT
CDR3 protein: CASSFGQSPLHF

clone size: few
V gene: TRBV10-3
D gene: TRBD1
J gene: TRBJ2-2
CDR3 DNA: TGTGCCATCAGGGACCGAACAGGGGGCAACACCGGGGAGCTGTTTTTT
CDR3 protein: CAIRDRTGGNTGELFF

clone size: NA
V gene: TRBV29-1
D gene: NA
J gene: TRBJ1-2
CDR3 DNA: TGCAGCGTTGATAGTACCCAGGGTGGTGGGTATGGCTACACCTTC
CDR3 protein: CSVDSTQGGGYGYTF

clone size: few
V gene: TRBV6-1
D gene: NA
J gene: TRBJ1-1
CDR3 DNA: TGTGCCAGCAGTGTAGCGGAGACTGAAGCTTTCTTT
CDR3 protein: CASSVAETEAFF

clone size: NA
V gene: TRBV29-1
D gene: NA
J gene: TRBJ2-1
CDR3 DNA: TGCAGCGTCTATAAGGGAGCGTACAATGAGCAGTTCTTC
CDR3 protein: CSVYKGAYNEQFF

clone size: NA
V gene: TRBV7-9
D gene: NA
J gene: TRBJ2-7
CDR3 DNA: TGTGCCAGCAGCCGCGGGACAGCTTTCCACGAGCAGTACTTC
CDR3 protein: CASSRGTAFHEQYF

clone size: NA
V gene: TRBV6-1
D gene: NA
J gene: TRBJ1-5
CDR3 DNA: TGTGCCAGCAGTGAAAGAGACAGCAATCAGCCCCAGCATTTT
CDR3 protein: CASSERDSNQPQHF

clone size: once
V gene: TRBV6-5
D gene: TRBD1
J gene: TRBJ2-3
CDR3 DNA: TGTGCCAGCAGTAACTCACAGGGGAATACGCAGTATTTT
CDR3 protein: CASSNSQGNTQYF

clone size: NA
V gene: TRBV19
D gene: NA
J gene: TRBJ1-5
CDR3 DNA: TGTGCCAGTAAAAGGGCAGGCAATCAGCCCCAGCATTTT
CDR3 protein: CASKRAGNQPQHF

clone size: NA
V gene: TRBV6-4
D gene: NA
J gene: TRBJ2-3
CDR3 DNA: TGTGCCAGCAGTGACTCGACAACAGATACGCAGTATTTT
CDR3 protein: CASSDSTTDTQYF

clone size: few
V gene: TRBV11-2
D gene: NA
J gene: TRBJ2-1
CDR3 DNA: TGTGCCAGCAGCGACACCTTTGACAGTGTGTACAATGAGCAGTTCTTC
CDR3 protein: CASSDTFDSVYNEQFF

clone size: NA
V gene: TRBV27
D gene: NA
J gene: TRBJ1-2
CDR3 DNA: TGTGCCAGCAGTGTGTCGGGATCCTATGGCTACACCTTC
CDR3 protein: CASSVSGSYGYTF

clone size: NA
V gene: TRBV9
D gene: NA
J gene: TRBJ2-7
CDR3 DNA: TGTGCCAGCAGCGTAGGGGACACAGACTACGAGCAGTACTTC
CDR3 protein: CASSVGDTDYEQYF